This T cell receptor beta chain was observed in a study of PD-1 blockade in mismatch repair-deficient tumors. Study outcomes and limitations: Tumor-resident clones, often absent from pretreatment blood, expanded after pembrolizumab and then contracted.

Generated by immunoSEQ multiplex PCR, the TCRdb table keeps only in-frame clones and is missing some. The sample holds 8,500 to 10,000 clones; more than 85% are singletons and the top ten take roughly 15%. Time point indicated: approximately nine-day in vitro stimulation with candidate mutation-associated neoantigen peptide 1. Several ELISpot-reactive neoantigen peptides each drove an approximately 10-day in vitro stimulation. Remarks on this clone: Antigen specificity is unknown.

The receptor was derived from an adult with mismatch repair-deficient cancer. The sample here was cells cultured in vitro, taken from a patient treated with pembrolizumab.

The CDR3 is CAWSGDRGPEAFF. The CDR3 DNA reads TGTGCCTGGAGTGGGGACAGGGGCCCTGAAGCTTTCTTT. V gene TRBV30 combines with J gene TRBJ1-1; 10 bases are shared with TRBD1. CDR3 size: 13 residues. CDR1 and CDR2 (germline): GTSNPN, SVGIG (reference sequence). The V and J ends lost 1 base and 6 bases, in that order; junction bases with no gene match: 2.